The entry below describes one T cell receptor (beta chain). Its antigen has not been determined. No quality values exist for individual bases; no much larger clone is one base distant. This specimen comes from a study of response to subunit inactivated influenza vaccine (dated by TCRdb to 2016 to 2019). Describing the broader study: Deep quantitative profiling of the T cell receptor repertoire was used in the study to follow responses to a trivalent subunit inactivated influenza vaccine. Overall results and qualifications from the work: The authors suggested that each seasonal influenza vaccination may recruit only a limited number of new T cells.

The library was obtained by RT-PCR. Sequencing relied on an Illumina HiSeq 2500. TCRdb trimmed the raw reads at Q25, called clones with MiXCR and kept productive beta chains. Rows are unified per CDR3 protein, each entry keeping the most common DNA and genes. This sample gives around 600,000 distinct CDR3 sequences in total; about 10% of them show up just once. Approximately 9.9% of the sample comes from the top ten. Its CDR3 holds 16 amino acids, cysteine through phenylalanine. CDR3 DNA only is kept here, 48 bases in frame from base 1. V ends up 5 bases short and J 4 bases short, with an unmatched junction base count of 13. CDR1 and CDR2, per the germline V gene (reference sequence), are DFQATT and SNEGSKA. These sequences were also reported in another study, on T cells expressing NK-cell markers. As the second publication notes: The TCR beta cDNA libraries were made using 5'RACE template switching, a step that added both a universal primer site and unique molecular identifiers. TCR beta-chain repertoires were profiled in sorted CD3+CD56+NKG2C+, CD3+CD56+NKG2C- and CD3+CD56-NKG2C+ T-cell subsets from about 8 donors. Seven of the eight sequenced donors were HCMV-seropositive and one was HCMV-seronegative. To restrict sorting to alphabetaTCR-expressing T cells, an anti-gammadeltaTCR antibody was added in several experiments. For six donors, the dominant CD3+CD56+NKG2C+ clonotypes were among the top 10 CD8+ clonotypes and accounted for roughly 1.0-7.5% of CD8+ T cells. Those dominant clonotypes were again the most abundant among CD3+CD56-NKG2C+ cells in a few donors, at roughly 28.3-60.1%. Whether the expanded NKG2C-expressing T cell clones were specific for HCMV antigens remained unclear. All eight donors whose samples were sequenced were randomly selected healthy volunteers, three of them men and five women. HCMV serostatus was determined by detecting HCMV-specific IgG in serum with a commercial ELISA kit. Peripheral blood mononuclear cells were isolated from blood by Ficoll density gradient centrifugation. Bulk peripheral blood T-cell repertoires were additionally sequenced from unsorted PBMC for over 5 donors. Priming for cDNA synthesis came from the TCR beta constant segment, and two successive PCR amplification steps followed. The libraries were sequenced on Illumina HiSeq 2000/2500, MiSeq or NextSeq, producing 2 x 150 bp reads. MIGEC was used to demultiplex reads and group reads by UMI, and MiTCR was used to assemble and quantify clonotypes. To exclude erroneous sequences, only TCR cDNA sequences supported by at least two reads were retained. The tcR package was used for downstream repertoire analysis, with clonotypes matched between fractions based on CDR3 nucleotide sequence plus V segment. VDJmatch was used to annotate antigen specificity against VDJdb, with one amino acid substitution in CDR3 permitted.

This receptor was taken from a middle-aged man who received an inactivated influenza vaccine. Donor details come from another sample of the same person, matched by shared clones. The chain is made from TRBV20-1 and TRBJ1-2, and 10 junction bases match TRBD1. Here the sequenced sample was PBMCs from blood, taken on the day of vaccination. The nucleotide sequence is TGCAGTGCTCACCCTTGGGGACAGGGGAGTATCTATGGCTACACCTTC. Its amino acids are CSAHPWGQGSIYGYTF.